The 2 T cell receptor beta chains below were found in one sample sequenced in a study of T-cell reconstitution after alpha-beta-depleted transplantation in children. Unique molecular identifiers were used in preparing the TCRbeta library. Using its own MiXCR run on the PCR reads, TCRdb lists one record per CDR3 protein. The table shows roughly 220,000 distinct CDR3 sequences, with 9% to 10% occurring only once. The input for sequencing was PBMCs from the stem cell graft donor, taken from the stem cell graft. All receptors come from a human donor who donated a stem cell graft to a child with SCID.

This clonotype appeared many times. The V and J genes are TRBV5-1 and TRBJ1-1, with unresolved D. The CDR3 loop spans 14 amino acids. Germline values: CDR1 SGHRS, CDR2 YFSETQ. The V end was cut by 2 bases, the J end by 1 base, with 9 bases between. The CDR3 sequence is CASSFSGRNTEAFF. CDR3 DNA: TGCGCCAGCAGCTTTTCGGGCAGGAACACTGAAGCTTTCTTT.

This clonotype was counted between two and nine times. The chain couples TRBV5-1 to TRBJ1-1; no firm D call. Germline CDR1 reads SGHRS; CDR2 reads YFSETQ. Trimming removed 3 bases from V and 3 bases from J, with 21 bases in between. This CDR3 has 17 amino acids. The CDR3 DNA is TGCGCCAGCAGCTCTTGGGGTATGGGTAGCGTGGACACTGAAGCTTTCTTT. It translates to CASSSWGMGSVDTEAFF.